The 13 T cell receptor beta chains reported below all come from one sample, sequenced in a study of cytomegalovirus exposure and HLA in healthy donors. The study ran its PCR with 60 Vbeta and 13 Jbeta primers. The repertoire was sequenced with immunoSEQ multiplex PCR; TCRdb's copy has only in-frame clones and lacks some. The table lists about 200,000 clones, 80% to 90% of them singletons. The sample comprised PBMCs. The receptors come from a woman under 40 in good health and CMV-seronegative.

This clone came up a few times. This chain connects TRBV4-2 to TRBJ2-3, with D possibly matching TRBD1 (6 bases). The length of the CDR3 is 15 residues. Per germline, CDR1 LGHNA and CDR2 YNFKEQ. The V and J ends lost 2 bases and 3 bases respectively, with 12 bases between them. In nucleotides, the CDR3 is TGTGCCAGCAGCCAAAATACCCAGGGGACAGATACGCAGTATTTT. Translating gives CASSQNTQGTDTQYF.

The chain combines TRBV4-1 with TRBJ1-5; weak D call: TRBD1 (5 bases). Trimming stripped 4 bases from V and 3 bases from J, with 19 bases between. Germline lookup yields CDR1 MGHRA and CDR2 YSYEKL. The CDR3 loop spans 17 amino acids. CDR3 in amino acids: CASSLNIPGGNNQPQHF. The CDR3, as DNA: TGCGCCAGCAGCCTGAACATTCCGGGGGGTAACAATCAGCCCCAGCATTTT.

The sample holds a few counts of this clone. V usage is TRBV7-9 and J usage is TRBJ2-2; 11 positions match TRBD1. Germline lookup yields CDR1 SEHNR and CDR2 FQNEAQ (reference sequence). This CDR3 region has 14 residues. With 6 bases clipped from V and 4 bases from J, the junction kept 1 base outside the gene matches. The CDR3, as DNA: TGTGCCAGCAGTGGGACAGGGGGCACCGGGGAGCTGTTTTTT. Translating it yields CASSGTGGTGELFF.

This clone has a handful of counts. The genes are TRBV7-8 and TRBJ1-2; no clear D gene. Germline CDR1 reads SGHVS; CDR2 reads FQNEAQ. Trimming took off 2 bases at V and 1 base at J, with 14 bases between the two ends. The CDR3 totals 16 residues. CDR3: CASSLRRGSVNYGYTF. CDR3 bases: TGTGCCAGCAGCTTAAGGCGCGGAAGCGTTAACTATGGCTACACCTTC.

The chain links TRBV28 to TRBJ2-1; TRBD1 matches 7 bases. This CDR3 is built from 13 residues. V lost 10 bases, J lost 4 bases, and 7 bases stayed unmatched. Germline V gene data show CDR1 as MDHEN and CDR2 as SYDVKM. The CDR3 bases are TGTGCCACCCGGACAGGCATTTACAATGAGCAGTTCTTC. It codes for CATRTGIYNEQFF. Full variable domain (remainder filled in from reference TRBV28 and TRBJ2-1): DVKVTQSSRYLVKRTGEKVFLECVQDMDHENMFWYRQDPGLGLRLIYFSYDVKMKEKGDIPEGYSVSREKKERFSLILESASTNQTSMYLCATRTGIYNEQFFGPGTRLTVL.

The chain uses TRBV19 and TRBJ1-1; TRBD1 aligns across 8 bases. From germline, CDR1 is LNHDA and CDR2 SQIVND (reference sequence). V gave up 7 bases and J gave up 5 bases; unmatched junction bases: 12. The CDR3 length is 15 residues. CDR3 DNA sequence: TGTGCCAGTACCATTGGACAGGGTCGGGATACTGAAGCTTTCTTT. Its translation is CASTIGQGRDTEAFF.

This clone was seen only once. The rearrangement links TRBV5-1 to TRBJ2-2, with TRBD1 matching over 8 bases. After removal of 0 bases from V and 5 bases from J, the junction contained 12 bases not matched to a gene. From germline, CDR1 is SGHRS and CDR2 YFSETQ. CDR3 length: 18 amino acids. The CDR3, as DNA: TGCGCCAGCAGCTTGGAGGGCCAGGGGGCGCGTAGGACCGGGGAGCTGTTTTTT. It is translated as CASSLEGQGARRTGELFF.

This clone was detected only once. The gene calls are TRBV29-1 and TRBJ1-1; D perhaps matches TRBD1 (5 bases). Germline CDR1 and CDR2: SQVTM and ANQGSEA. V was cut by 4 bases and J by 4 bases, with 13 bases left in between. The CDR3 has 13 amino acids. CDR3 sequence: CSVVGEGSTEAFF. Written as DNA, the CDR3 is TGCAGCGTTGTCGGGGAGGGGAGCACTGAAGCTTTCTTT.

The chain combines TRBV4-2 with TRBJ2-1, with 8 nucleotides matching TRBD2. Germline assignment: CDR1 LGHNA and CDR2 YNFKEQ. The CDR3 spans 18 residues. V trimming: 0 bases; J trimming: 6 bases; junction bases outside the gene matches: 13. In DNA, the CDR3 is TGTGCCAGCAGCCAAGAAGTCGGCGGGAGGAGGAACTTCAATGAGCAGTTCTTC. Translating gives CASSQEVGGRRNFNEQFF.

The V and J genes are TRBV5-1 and TRBJ2-7, with 12 nucleotides matching TRBD1. V gave up 0 bases and J gave up 7 bases; unmatched junction bases: 8. This CDR3 has 16 residues. Per germline, CDR1 SGHRS and CDR2 YFSETQ. The CDR3 DNA reads TGCGCCAGCAGCTTGGGGACCGGGACAGGGGGCCGGGAGCAGTACTTC. Its protein is CASSLGTGTGGREQYF.

This clone has only one observation. The chain employs TRBV6-6 and TRBJ2-2, with D hard to call. The germline V gene has CDR1 MNHNY and CDR2 SVGAGI (reference sequence). The CDR3 is 13 amino acids. V was pared by 6 bases and J by 1 base, with 6 bases between. The CDR3 protein is CASSTQNTGELFF. The CDR3 DNA sequence: TGTGCCAGCAGCACACAGAACACCGGGGAGCTGTTTTTT.

The J gene is TRBJ2-7, the V gene TRBV7-5; the table's D call TRBD1 went unverified against the DNA. TRBV7-5 represents a pseudogene. The CDR3 length is 14 residues. CDR3 in DNA: TGTGCCAGAAGCTCAGATAAACAGGGGAAAGAGCAGTACTTC. Amino acid sequence: CARSSDKQGKEQYF.

The genes are TRBV5-1 and TRBJ2-5, with a tentative D call TRBD1 (5 bases). V lost 4 bases to trimming and J lost 0 bases, with 10 bases between them. The CDR3 is made up of 14 amino acids. CDR1 and CDR2 from the germline V gene are SGHRS and YFSETQ. CDR3: CASSIDSYQETQYF. The CDR3 region has the DNA TGCGCCAGCAGCATAGACAGTTACCAAGAGACCCAGTACTTC.